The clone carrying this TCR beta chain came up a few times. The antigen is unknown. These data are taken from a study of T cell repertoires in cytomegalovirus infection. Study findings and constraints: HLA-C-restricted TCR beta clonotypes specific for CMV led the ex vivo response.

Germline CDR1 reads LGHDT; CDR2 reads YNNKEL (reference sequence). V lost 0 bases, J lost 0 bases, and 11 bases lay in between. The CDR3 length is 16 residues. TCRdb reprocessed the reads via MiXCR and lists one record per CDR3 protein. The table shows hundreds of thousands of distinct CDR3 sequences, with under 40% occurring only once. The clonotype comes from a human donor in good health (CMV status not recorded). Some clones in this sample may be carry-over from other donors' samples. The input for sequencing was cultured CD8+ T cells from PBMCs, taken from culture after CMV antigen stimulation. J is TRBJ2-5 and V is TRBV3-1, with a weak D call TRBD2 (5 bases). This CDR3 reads CASSQDERWYQETQYF. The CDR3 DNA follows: TGTGCCAGCAGCCAAGATGAGCGGTGGTACCAAGAGACCCAGTACTTC.